This T cell receptor beta chain emerged from a study of blood T cell repertoires in COVID-19 (dated by TCRdb to about 2020). At the level of the whole study: Samples covering the acute and convalescent phases of COVID-19 were provided by collaborators in the United States, Italy and Spain. Nearly every sample came with metadata listing a de-identified subject ID, COVID-19 status, age in years and sex. HLA class I and class II types, where available, came from metadata supplied by the sample provider rather than from assay-based typing. The material from the prospective study consisted of cDNA or gDNA derived from T cells, B-cell-depleted T cells, or PBMCs. Subjects who had been exposed to COVID-19, were actively infected with it, or had recovered from it provided the deeply sampled blood TCRbeta repertoires that made up the dataset. The repertoires were released in a freely available public database meant as a resource for research on the immune response to SARS-CoV-2. The samples were drawn from the first 160 participants of the ongoing ImmuneRACE study and from 1,254 subjects provided by 6 global collaborators.

Participants in the prospective study were enrolled through a virtual design, were aged roughly 18 to 95 years, and lived in about 25 United States geographic areas. In the prospective study, cohorts were assigned on the basis of participant-reported clinical history obtained from a screening survey and a study questionnaire. Recovered participants in ImmuneRACE Cohort 3 were defined as having two consecutive negative NP/OP PCR tests, clearance from a healthcare professional, or resolution of symptoms. Each participant in the prospective study had whole blood, serum and a nasopharyngeal or oropharyngeal swab collected by mobile phlebotomists. Prospective study participants could optionally give additional blood draws and questionnaires over an approximately two-month period. Before DNA extraction, prospective study blood samples were shipped either frozen or at room temperature. TCRbeta CDR3 regions were amplified from genomic DNA by means of the immunoSEQ Assay, a bias-controlled multiplex PCR. Per the source publication's procedure: The number of nucleated cells in each sample was estimated from the amplification of reference gene primers within the assay. To quantify the absolute abundance of each unique TCRbeta CDR3 rearrangement, sequence reads were collapsed and filtered. For each sample, productive Simpson clonality was calculated by taking the square root of Simpson's diversity index across productive rearrangements. Drawn from immuneACCESS, this table holds only the in-frame rearrangements with V and J called that TCRdb kept. Clones are partly lost; checked studies trace under half to an unresolved V gene and leave the rest unexplained. Clonal size and the V and J genes are those of that table, whereas D and trimming came from the DNA. This sample comprises 330,000 or so clones, roughly 90% of them detected only once. The ten top clones hold about 18% of the sample.

V is pared back by 1 base and J by 1 base, with 17 bases lying between the germline termini. CDR1 and CDR2, per the germline V gene, are LGHNA and YNFKEQ. Taken from cysteine to phenylalanine, the CDR3 has 18 residues. CDR3 DNA is the only sequence kept; it has 54 bases, read in frame from the first base. The research as a whole found: The quantity of clinical and demographic metadata differed by source and by participant and was supplied without curation.

A few counts support this clone. The antigen this receptor binds is unknown. No quality values exist for individual bases; no much larger clone is one base distant. The rearranged segments are TRBV4-2 and TRBJ1-3; TRBD1 is possibly the D segment (5 matching bases). Sequences were obtained from PBMCs or T cells enriched from blood (not recorded which). The receptor's source is a woman younger than 45 who had recovered from COVID-19. The CDR3 region: CASSQVGSSGESGNTIYF. The DNA sequence is as follows: TGTGCCAGCAGCCAAGTGGGAAGTTCGGGGGAATCTGGAAACACCATATATTTT.